One and the same sample provided the 10 T cell receptor beta chains below, sequenced in a study of immune evolution from preneoplasia to lung adenocarcinoma. Some clones are missing from TCRdb's copy, which holds only in-frame ones; the method was immunoSEQ multiplex PCR. The data show about 1,500 clones, roughly 21% seen once. Sequencing was carried out using FFPE invasive lung adenocarcinoma tissue. These receptors originate from a person aged 50-69 years with lung adenocarcinoma.

This clone was counted a few times. J is TRBJ1-5 and V is TRBV4-1; possibly TRBD1 for D (5 bases). Germline lookup yields CDR1 MGHRA and CDR2 YSYEKL. V was pared by 2 bases and J by 4 bases, with 12 bases between. The CDR3 is made up of 15 amino acids. This CDR3 is CASSQMRGANQPQHF. CDR3 DNA: TGCGCCAGCAGCCAAATGAGGGGCGCGAATCAGCCCCAGCATTTT.

This rearrangement joins TRBV9 to TRBJ2-2; D is possibly TRBD1 (5 bases). Germline CDR1 is SGDLS and CDR2 is YYNGEE. The ends were cut back, 0 bases at V and 2 bases at J, with 8 bases in the middle. This CDR3 contains 15 residues. The CDR3 DNA reads as TGTGCCAGCAGCGTAGTGCAGGGAAACACCGGGGAGCTGTTTTTT. Translation: CASSVVQGNTGELFF.

The chain is built from TRBV20-1 and TRBJ1-1, with D possibly being TRBD1 (5 bases). V was shortened by 2 bases and J by 8 bases, with 9 bases between the two germline ends. The V gene's germline CDR1 is DFQATT and CDR2 SNEGSKA (reference sequence). This CDR3 has 11 amino acids. CDR3 sequence reads: CSARRTPEAFF. CDR3 nucleotides: TGCAGTGCTAGAAGGACACCCGAAGCTTTCTTT.

This chain joins TRBV6-1 and TRBJ2-5; D is undetermined. Trimming took off 5 bases at V and 1 base at J, with 2 bases between the two ends. Germline values: CDR1 MNHNS, CDR2 SASEGT. The CDR3 runs 11 residues. The CDR3 region is CASSLQETQYF. In DNA, the CDR3 is TGTGCCAGCAGTCTCCAAGAGACCCAGTACTTC.

The chain has TRBV18 and TRBJ1-4, with 7 bases identical to TRBD1. The germline gives CDR1 KGHSH, CDR2 LQKENI. The CDR3 spans 14 residues. Trimming cost V 3 bases and J 12 bases; bases outside gene matches: 10. DNA for the CDR3: TGTGCCAGCTCACCTATGTCGAGAACAGGGGAACTGTTTTTT. This codes for CASSPMSRTGELFF.

This chain joins TRBV7-8 and TRBJ1-5; 8 positions agree with TRBD1. V was pared by 6 bases and J by 6 bases, with 10 bases of the junction left unmatched. Germline loops: CDR1 SGHVS, CDR2 FQNEAQ. CDR3 length: 15 residues. DNA for the CDR3: TGTGCCAGCAGACCAGGACAGGGCGGCGGTCAGCCCCAGCATTTT. Translation: CASRPGQGGGQPQHF.

The V and J genes are TRBV27 and TRBJ2-3, with D unresolved. The length of the CDR3 is 11 residues. Germline V lookup: CDR1 MNHEY, CDR2 SMNVEV (reference sequence). V was shortened by 7 bases and J by 1 base, with 3 bases between the two germline ends. The CDR3 nucleotides are TGTGCCAGCATCGGCACAGATACGCAGTATTTT. Residues: CASIGTDTQYF.

The V and J genes are TRBV9 and TRBJ1-2, with D hard to call. The CDR3 contains 14 residues. CDR1 and CDR2 from the germline V gene are SGDLS and YYNGEE. Deletions cut 3 bases from V and 7 bases from J, with 16 bases between. CDR3 nucleotides: TGTGCCAGCAGCGCCCGGCGGTCAAGTTCTGGCTACACCTTC. Residues: CASSARRSSSGYTF. Full variable domain (rest looked up from reference TRBV9 and TRBJ1-2): DSGVTQTPKHLITATGQRVTLRCSPRSGDLSVYWYQQSLDQGLQFLIQYYNGEERAKGNILERFSAQQFPDLHSELNLSSLELGDSALYFCASSARRSSSGYTFGSGTRLTVV.

The chain has TRBV29-1 and TRBJ2-1; possibly TRBD1 for D (5 bases). Trimming took 0 bases from V and 4 from J, leaving 16 bases between them. The germline gives CDR1 SQVTM, CDR2 ANQGSEA. The CDR3 covers 16 residues. The CDR3, as DNA: TGCAGCGTTGAAGATCCGGGCAGGGCTTCGTACAATGAGCAGTTCTTC. As protein: CSVEDPGRASYNEQFF.

This clone was counted a few times. The chain joins TRBV2 to TRBJ2-7; no firm D call. Germline V CDR1 and CDR2: SNHLY, FYNNEI. Trimming took off 6 bases at V and 6 bases at J, with 21 bases between the two ends. This CDR3 spans 15 amino acids. CDR3 protein: CASRDQDRPLGEQYF. CDR3 coding DNA: TGTGCCAGCAGAGATCAGGATCGTCCCTTGGGCGAGCAGTACTTC. The entire variable domain, with the rest obtained from reference TRBV2 and TRBJ2-7, is as follows: EPEVTQTPSHQVTQMGQEVILRCVPISNHLYFYWYRQILGQKVEFLVSFYNNEISEKSEIFDDQFSVERPDGSNFTLKIRSTKLEDSAMYFCASRDQDRPLGEQYFGPGTRLTVT.